This passage covers 21 T cell receptor beta chains from one sample sequenced in a study of post-analysis software for immune sequencing data. No antigen has been identified for these receptors. Carried by the TCR beta cDNA libraries were unique molecular identifiers. TCRdb used MiXCR to reprocess the PCR reads, holding one entry per CDR3 protein. The table includes about 820,000 distinct CDR3 sequences, around 53% detected once. General observations from the study: TRBV segments more frequent in patients than in controls numbered several and included TRBV5-6, TRBV5-1 and TRBV20-1.

The specimen was blood. Receptors originate from a girl aged 5-17 years with multiple sclerosis.

The chain uses TRBV7-9 and TRBJ2-7; D possibly corresponds to TRBD1 (6 bases). Trimming removed 5 bases from V and 5 bases from J, with 19 bases in between. This CDR3 contains 15 residues. Germline CDR1 SEHNR, CDR2 FQNEAQ (reference sequence). The CDR3 is CASSRGIGQPHEQYF. The CDR3 nucleotides are TGTGCCAGCAGCCGTGGGATTGGACAGCCCCACGAGCAGTACTTC. Supplemented by reference TRBV7-9 and TRBJ2-7, the full variable domain reads DTGVSQNPRHKITKRGQNVTFRCDPISEHNRLYWYRQTLGQGPEFLTYFQNEAQLEKSRLLSDRFSAERPKGSFSTLEIQRTEQGDSAMYLCASSRGIGQPHEQYFGPGTRLTVT.

In regard to this clonotype: An end of the junction does not agree with germline; a read error may underlie this. The chain combines TRBV9 with TRBJ2-3; D not certain. The CDR3 is 12 residues long. Looked up from germline, CDR1 is SGDLS and CDR2 is YYNGEE. The CDR3 region is CAGSVEADTQYF. The CDR3 coding sequence is TGTGCCGGCAGCGTAGAGGCCGATACGCAGTATTTT.

This chain links TRBV25-1 with TRBJ1-5, with D unclear. There are 8 residues in the CDR3. The germline V gene encodes CDR1 MGHDK and CDR2 SYGVNS. The CDR3 nucleotides read TGTGTCAATCAGCCCCAGCATTTT. Translating gives CVNQPQHF.

This clonotype was seen a few times. This sequence joins TRBV7-9 and TRBJ2-3; 8 nucleotides align to TRBD2. V was pared by 1 base and J by 5 bases, with 11 bases of the junction left unmatched. Germline values: CDR1 SEHNR, CDR2 FQNEAQ (reference sequence). This CDR3 has 17 residues. Here the CDR3 DNA reads TGTGCCAGCAGCTTAGAGATCCCGGGGGGGGCCGAAGATACGCAGTATTTT. Translated, it gives CASSLEIPGGAEDTQYF.

The chain has TRBV4-1 and TRBJ2-7, with TRBD1 as a possible D gene (6 bases). This CDR3 comprises 14 residues. Germline lookup yields CDR1 MGHRA and CDR2 YSYEKL. V was pared by 0 bases and J by 6 bases, with 12 bases between. The CDR3 reads CASSQDRGTPEQYF. The CDR3 DNA reads TGCGCCAGCAGCCAAGATAGGGGGACGCCCGAGCAGTACTTC.

This clonotype was seen a handful of times. The chain employs TRBV29-1 and TRBJ1-1, with D possibly being TRBD1 (6 bases). The CDR3 consists of 11 residues. V dropped 5 bases and J dropped 4 bases, with 8 bases sitting between them. The germline V gene has CDR1 SQVTM and CDR2 ANQGSEA. This CDR3 reads CSVQGGTEAFF. The CDR3 region has the DNA TGCAGCGTTCAAGGGGGCACTGAAGCTTTCTTT.

The CDR3 nucleotides read TGTGCCAGCAGTGGGGGGACTAGCGGGGGGTGGAATGAGCAGTTCTTC. This gives the protein CASSGGTSGGWNEQFF. V is TRBV28 and J is TRBJ2-1; 15 positions match TRBD2. This CDR3 spans 16 amino acids. CDR1 is MDHEN and CDR2 is SYDVKM in the germline V gene. V lost 5 bases to trimming and J lost 7 bases; unmatched junction nucleotides: 6.

The chain is built from TRBV7-9 and TRBJ1-2, with 11 bases lining up with TRBD1. Trimming at V came to 6 bases and at J to 4 bases, leaving 4 bases not matched to a gene. Germline V lookup: CDR1 SEHNR, CDR2 FQNEAQ (reference sequence). This CDR3 has 14 residues. CDR3 nucleotide sequence: TGTGCCAGCAGTTTTGGACAGGGGGCCTATGGCTACACCTTC. Amino acids: CASSFGQGAYGYTF.

The V and J genes are TRBV5-6 and TRBJ2-7, with D perhaps matching TRBD2 (5 bases). The J call is uncertain, as TRBJ2-5 better fits the DNA end. This CDR3 has 12 amino acids. The V gene's germline CDR1 is SGHDT and CDR2 YYEEEE. The CDR3 region has the DNA TGTGCCAGCAGCCCCCGGGAAAAGACCCAGTACTTC. Its translation is CASSPREKTQYF.

J is TRBJ2-5 and V is TRBV7-2; the D is unclear. This CDR3 has 13 residues. Germline V lookup: CDR1 SGHTA, CDR2 FQGNSA. The V end lost 2 bases, the J end lost 3 bases, and 7 bases lay between the germline ends. The CDR3 loop reads CASSLSRKETQYF. The CDR3 nucleotides are TGTGCCAGCAGCTTAAGCCGAAAAGAGACCCAGTACTTC.

The V gene is TRBV7-9, the J gene TRBJ2-1; 8 bases agree with TRBD2. Germline V gene lookup returns CDR1 SEHNR and CDR2 FQNEAQ (reference sequence). Unmatched junction bases numbered 8, after V lost 5 bases and J lost 8 bases. The CDR3 totals 14 residues. CDR3 region: CASSPSGLAHEQFF. The CDR3 nucleotides read TGTGCCAGCAGCCCCTCCGGACTAGCCCATGAGCAGTTCTTC.

The chain joins TRBV3-1 to TRBJ2-7; either TRBD1 or TRBD2 may supply D (5 bases each). The V gene's germline CDR1 is LGHDT and CDR2 YNNKEL (reference sequence). V lost 3 bases to trimming and J lost 9 bases, with 24 bases between them. The CDR3 spans 16 residues. The CDR3 bases are TGTGCCAGCAGCCATGTTAGGGACGGAACGTCCCTCCGGCAGTACTTC. Translated: CASSHVRDGTSLRQYF.

The chain employs TRBV12-3 or TRBV12-4 and TRBJ2-4; perhaps TRBD2 as D (5 bases). The CDR3 is 17 amino acids. V was cut by 4 bases and J by 0 bases, with 16 bases left in between. The CDR3 protein is CASSSYLAMLAKNIQYF. CDR3 sequence (DNA): TGTGCCAGCAGTTCCTACTTAGCGATGCTAGCCAAAAACATTCAGTACTTC.

This chain connects TRBV15 to TRBJ2-3, with D perhaps TRBD1 (5 bases). Trimming took 5 bases from V and 4 from J, leaving 22 bases between them. CDR1 LNHNV and CDR2 YYDKDF come from the germline V gene (reference sequence). The length of the CDR3 is 17 residues. The CDR3 DNA is TGTGCCACCAGCGGCCCCTCGGGCAGGGTATCTTCAGATACGCAGTATTTT. As protein: CATSGPSGRVSSDTQYF.

This clonotype has more than one count but fewer than ten. V usage is TRBV6-2 or TRBV6-3 and J usage is TRBJ2-7; D is uncertain. This CDR3 region has 13 residues. Germline CDR1 is MNHEY and CDR2 is SVGEGT. Trimming took off 9 bases at V and 0 bases at J, with 12 bases between the two ends. The CDR3 DNA follows: TGTGCCAGTGGACGGTCGAGCTCCTACGAGCAGTACTTC. Amino acids: CASGRSSSYEQYF.

The V and J genes are TRBV29-1 and TRBJ2-7, with 7 bases that match TRBD1. Germline values: CDR1 SQVTM, CDR2 ANQGSEA. This CDR3 contains 13 residues. The V and J ends lost 3 bases and 7 bases, in that order; junction bases with no gene match: 9. CDR3 loop: CSVDEQGTEEQYF. For the CDR3, the DNA is TGCAGCGTTGATGAACAGGGGACGGAAGAGCAGTACTTC.

The gene calls are TRBV7-3 and TRBJ2-7; 10 positions agree with TRBD1. The germline gives CDR1 SGHTA, CDR2 FQGTGA. V lost 2 bases to trimming and J lost 4 bases; unmatched junction nucleotides: 2. This CDR3 has 14 residues. As DNA, the CDR3 is TGTGCCAGCAGCTTAGGGACAGGGGAGTACGAGCAGTACTTC. Translated, it gives CASSLGTGEYEQYF.

The genes are TRBV6-5 and TRBJ2-3; no clear D gene. The CDR3 length is 14 residues. Deletions cut 8 bases from V and 2 bases from J, with 14 bases between. CDR1 is MNHEY and CDR2 is SVGAGI in the germline V gene. The CDR3 sequence is CASAARPHTDTQYF. The CDR3 DNA reads TGTGCCAGCGCCGCGAGACCCCACACAGATACGCAGTATTTT.

CDR3 region: CASRGQGDNGYTF. The CDR3 DNA is TGCGCCAGCAGGGGACAGGGTGATAATGGCTACACCTTC. The genes are TRBV5-1 and TRBJ1-2; 9 bases are a match to TRBD1. Germline V lookup: CDR1 SGHRS, CDR2 YFSETQ. Unmatched junction bases numbered 5, after V lost 5 bases and J lost 6 bases. This CDR3 comprises 13 residues.

The chain is built from TRBV10-3 and TRBJ2-1; tentatively, D is TRBD2 (5 bases). This CDR3 comprises 14 residues. The ends were cut back, 6 bases at V and 8 bases at J, with 17 bases in the middle. Germline V gene data show CDR1 as ENHRY and CDR2 as SYGVKD. Here the CDR3 DNA reads TGTGCCATCAGGATACGGGATAGTGGCGATGAGCAGTTCTTC. As protein: CAIRIRDSGDEQFF.

The gene calls are TRBV10-3 and TRBJ1-5; no reliable D call. The CDR3 has 15 amino acids. Trimming took 4 bases from V and 5 from J, leaving 15 bases between them. Germline V gives CDR1 ENHRY, CDR2 SYGVKD. In nucleotides, the CDR3 is TGTGCCATCAGTGGGGAGAAGGGTCCGTATCAGCCCCAGCATTTT. Its translation: CAISGEKGPYQPQHF.